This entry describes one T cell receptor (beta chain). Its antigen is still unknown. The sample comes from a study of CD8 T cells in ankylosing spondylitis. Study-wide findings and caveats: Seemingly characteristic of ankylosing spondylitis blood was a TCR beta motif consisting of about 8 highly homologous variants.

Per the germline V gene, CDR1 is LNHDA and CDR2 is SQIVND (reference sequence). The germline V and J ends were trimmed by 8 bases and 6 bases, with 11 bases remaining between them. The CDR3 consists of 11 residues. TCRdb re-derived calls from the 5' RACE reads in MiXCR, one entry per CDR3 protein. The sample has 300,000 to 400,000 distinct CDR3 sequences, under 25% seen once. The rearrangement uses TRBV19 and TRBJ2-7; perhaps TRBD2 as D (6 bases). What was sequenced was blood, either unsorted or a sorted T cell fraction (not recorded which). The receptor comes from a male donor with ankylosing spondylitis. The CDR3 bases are TGTGCCAGTTGGGGGGACGGCGAGCAGTACTTC. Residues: CASWGDGEQYF.